A selection of T cell receptor beta chains follows, all from one sample in a study of T cells after yellow fever vaccination. MiXCR, run by TCRdb on the 5' RACE reads, gives a single entry per CDR3 protein. The table includes a few hundred thousand distinct CDR3 sequences, roughly a sixth detected once. Sequencing was performed on PBMCs, taken before the yellow fever booster vaccination. Every receptor here comes from a man younger than 35 who received the YFV17D yellow fever vaccine. Both conserved end residues are part of each CDR3. Each record gives: clone size, J gene, CDR3 length, D gene, V gene, CDR3 protein, CDR3 DNA. D genes are given only for firm matches. Clone size is stated in some rows and not others, as once, few, many or a class when expanded.

few	TRBJ2-5	16	TRBD2	TRBV9	CASSGGTSGVQETQYF	TGTGCCAGCAGCGGGGGGACTAGCGGGGTCCAAGAGACCCAGTACTTC
NA	TRBJ2-4	14	NA	TRBV6-1	CASVGGLAKNIQYF	TGTGCCAGCGTCGGTGGGCTAGCCAAAAACATTCAGTACTTC
few	TRBJ2-5	14	NA	TRBV15	CATSTGTRQETQYF	TGTGCCACCAGCACCGGGACGAGACAAGAGACCCAGTACTTC
many	TRBJ1-4	14	TRBD1	TRBV27	CASSSPGGNEKLFF	TGTGCCAGCAGTTCCCCAGGGGGGAATGAAAAACTGTTTTTT
NA	TRBJ2-5	12	NA	TRBV28	CASGLGGETQYF	TGTGCCAGCGGTCTTGGGGGGGAGACCCAGTACTTC
NA	TRBJ2-1	14	NA	TRBV7-2	CASSSRGDTDRPFF	TGTGCCAGCAGCTCCCGCGGGGATACTGATCGACCGTTCTTC
few	TRBJ1-5	15	TRBD1	TRBV27	CASSPATGTLWPQHF	TGTGCCAGCAGTCCCGCGACAGGGACTCTGTGGCCCCAGCATTTT
NA	TRBJ1-3	13	NA	TRBV12-3/TRBV12-4	CASSSRTGNTIYF	TGTGCCAGCAGTTCCCGGACTGGAAACACCATATATTTT
NA	TRBJ2-3	15	TRBD2	TRBV6-2/TRBV6-3	CASGVAGGRTDTQYF	TGTGCCAGCGGGGTAGCGGGGGGCCGCACAGATACGCAGTATTTT
few	TRBJ1-1	15	TRBD1	TRBV2	CASGGTVLLNTEAFF	TGTGCCAGCGGAGGGACAGTGCTGTTGAACACTGAAGCTTTCTTT
NA	TRBJ1-1	15	NA	TRBV20-1	CSARDTGTTDTEAFF	TGCAGTGCTAGGGATACCGGGACAACGGACACTGAAGCTTTCTTT
NA	TRBJ2-7	14	NA	TRBV5-1	CASSLGDRNYEQYF	TGCGCCAGCAGCTTGGGGGACCGAAACTACGAGCAGTACTTC
NA	TRBJ1-2	15	NA	TRBV7-9	CASSSEDSLHYGYTF	TGTGCCAGCAGCTCCGAAGACAGTCTTCACTATGGCTACACCTTC
NA	TRBJ2-3	17	TRBD2	TRBV4-2	CASSQDSSGGAVDTQYF	TGTGCCAGCAGCCAAGATTCTAGCGGGGGGGCAGTAGATACGCAGTATTTT
NA	TRBJ2-5	14	NA	TRBV12-3/TRBV12-4	CASSFTPVQETQYF	TGTGCCAGCAGTTTTACGCCAGTTCAAGAGACCCAGTACTTC
few	TRBJ1-2	14	NA	TRBV20-1	CSARGRAYDYGYTF	TGCAGTGCTAGAGGCCGGGCCTACGACTATGGCTACACCTTC
NA	TRBJ2-7	16	TRBD2	TRBV6-2/TRBV6-3	CASSGTGGEPPYEQYF	TGTGCCAGCAGCGGTACGGGGGGAGAACCGCCCTACGAGCAGTACTTC
many	TRBJ2-1	12	NA	TRBV7-2	CASSGYHNEQFF	TGTGCCAGCAGCGGATATCACAATGAGCAGTTCTTC
NA	TRBJ2-7	14	NA	TRBV5-1	CASSSTGPPGEQYF	TGCGCCAGCAGCTCTACAGGCCCGCCGGGGGAGCAGTACTTC
few	TRBJ1-1	17	NA	TRBV18	CASSPSWGGILNTEAFF	TGTGCCAGCTCTCCCTCCTGGGGGGGCATTCTGAACACTGAAGCTTTCTTT
NA	TRBJ1-4	15	TRBD1	TRBV5-1	CASSPGGTGNEKLFF	TGCGCCAGCAGCCCCGGGGGGACAGGGAATGAAAAACTGTTTTTT
few	TRBJ2-2	15	NA	TRBV6-5	CASSSSDTNTGELFF	TGTGCCAGCAGTTCCAGCGATACGAACACCGGGGAGCTGTTTTTT
NA	TRBJ1-5	13	NA	TRBV6-1	CASTDPFTTTQHF	TGTGCCAGCACAGACCCGTTCACGACGACCCAGCATTTT
NA	TRBJ2-7	19	TRBD1	TRBV4-1	CASSPGTGQTPPDSYEQYF	TGCGCCAGCAGCCCGGGGACAGGGCAGACCCCCCCAGACTCCTACGAGCAGTACTTC
NA	TRBJ1-3	13	NA	TRBV29-1	CSVSRTVENTIYF	TGCAGCGTAAGCAGGACAGTTGAAAACACCATATATTTT
many	TRBJ2-2	14	TRBD1	TRBV20-1	CSAREGQDSGELFF	TGCAGTGCTAGAGAAGGACAGGACAGCGGGGAGCTGTTTTTT
NA	TRBJ2-7	15	TRBD1	TRBV13	CASSPGTGHVYEQYF	TGTGCCAGCAGCCCCGGGACAGGGCACGTCTACGAGCAGTACTTC
NA	TRBJ1-5	12	NA	TRBV28	CATSPLDGPQHF	TGTGCCACAAGTCCCCTCGACGGGCCCCAGCATTTT
few	TRBJ2-2	13	NA	TRBV24-1	CATGGLNTGELFF	TGTGCCACGGGGGGTCTGAACACCGGGGAGCTGTTTTTT
many	TRBJ2-5	16	NA	TRBV9	CASSVEGRAREETQYF	TGTGCCAGCAGCGTAGAGGGCAGGGCGAGAGAAGAGACCCAGTACTTC
few	TRBJ2-5	14	NA	TRBV29-1	CSVRGAVDGETQYF	TGCAGCGTTCGTGGAGCAGTTGATGGAGAGACCCAGTACTTC
NA	TRBJ2-1	14	TRBD2	TRBV7-3	CASSFAGGRDEQFF	TGTGCCAGCAGCTTCGCGGGGGGGCGAGATGAGCAGTTCTTC
few	TRBJ2-1	15	TRBD2	TRBV20-1	CSARSSGGQYNEQFF	TGCAGTGCTAGAAGTAGCGGGGGCCAATACAATGAGCAGTTCTTC
few	TRBJ1-6	17	NA	TRBV4-3	CASSQHRESSYNSPLHF	TGCGCCAGCAGCCAACACAGGGAAAGCTCCTATAATTCACCCCTCCACTTT
NA	TRBJ2-1	15	TRBD1	TRBV7-9	CASSREAGTVNEQFF	TGTGCCAGCAGCCGAGAAGCCGGGACAGTGAATGAGCAGTTCTTC
few	TRBJ1-4	12	NA	TRBV11-2	CASSLGVEKLFF	TGTGCCAGCAGCTTAGGGGTTGAAAAACTGTTTTTT
NA	TRBJ1-2	15	NA	TRBV20-1	CSARPPRRPNYGYTF	TGCAGTGCTAGACCACCCCGGCGCCCCAACTATGGCTACACCTTC
NA	TRBJ1-1	15	TRBD1	TRBV7-6	CASSLMPTGGPEAFF	TGTGCCAGCAGCTTAATGCCCACAGGGGGTCCTGAAGCTTTCTTT
NA	TRBJ2-3	16	NA	TRBV5-5	CASSPSGTRITDTQYF	TGTGCCAGCAGCCCCTCCGGGACACGAATTACAGATACGCAGTATTTT
NA	TRBJ1-1	16	NA	TRBV7-9	CASSLGVGTENTEAFF	TGTGCCAGCAGCTTGGGGGTGGGGACGGAGAACACTGAAGCTTTCTTT
NA	TRBJ2-5	14	TRBD2	TRBV4-2	CASSQGLDKETQYF	TGTGCCAGCAGCCAGGGACTAGATAAAGAGACCCAGTACTTC
NA	TRBJ1-2	15	TRBD1	TRBV10-3	CAISESPGGSYGYTF	TGTGCCATCAGTGAGTCACCAGGGGGCAGCTATGGCTACACCTTC
many	TRBJ2-1	16	TRBD1	TRBV6-2/TRBV6-3	CASSRPTGGTYNEQFF	TGTGCCAGCAGTCGGCCTACAGGGGGTACCTACAATGAGCAGTTCTTC
few	TRBJ2-3	14	NA	TRBV20-1	CSAIRGVGADTQYF	TGCAGTGCCATCCGCGGGGTGGGCGCGGATACGCAGTATTTT
NA	TRBJ2-2	16	TRBD1	TRBV2	CASSEFGQGNTGELFF	TGTGCCAGCAGCGAATTCGGACAGGGGAACACCGGGGAGCTGTTTTTT
many	TRBJ2-5	16	NA	TRBV20-1	CSARDGRALGGETQYF	TGCAGTGCTAGAGACGGGCGGGCTTTAGGTGGCGAGACCCAGTACTTC
NA	TRBJ1-5	14	NA	TRBV6-5	CASRQRGGNQPQHF	TGTGCCAGCAGGCAACGAGGCGGCAATCAGCCCCAGCATTTT
NA	TRBJ2-5	14	NA	TRBV7-2	CASSQNRIQETQYF	TGTGCCAGCAGTCAAAATCGGATACAAGAGACCCAGTACTTC
NA	TRBJ1-2	16	TRBD1	TRBV7-2	CASSSPDRVANYGYTF	TGTGCCAGCAGCTCCCCGGACAGGGTAGCTAACTATGGCTACACCTTC
NA	TRBJ2-7	15	NA	TRBV6-5	CASSYSPGSGYEQYF	TGTGCCAGCAGTTACTCCCCCGGGTCGGGCTACGAGCAGTACTTC
NA	TRBJ2-4	13	NA	TRBV7-2	CASSSRVANIQYF	TGTGCCAGCAGCTCAAGGGTCGCGAACATTCAGTACTTC
NA	TRBJ2-1	15	TRBD2	TRBV20-1	CSAVGRGFSYNEQFF	TGCAGCGCGGTGGGGCGGGGGTTCTCCTACAATGAGCAGTTCTTC
NA	TRBJ2-6	16	NA	TRBV13	CASSLHTSSGANGLTF	TGTGCCAGCAGCTTACACACTTCCTCTGGGGCCAACGGCCTGACTTTC
NA	TRBJ1-6	15	TRBD1	TRBV5-6	CASSLVAGGSSPLHF	TGTGCCAGCAGCTTGGTCGCAGGGGGAAGTTCACCCCTCCACTTT
NA	TRBJ1-5	14	NA	TRBV20-1	CSAPGRKSNQPQHF	TGCAGTGCCCCGGGACGGAAAAGCAATCAGCCCCAGCATTTT